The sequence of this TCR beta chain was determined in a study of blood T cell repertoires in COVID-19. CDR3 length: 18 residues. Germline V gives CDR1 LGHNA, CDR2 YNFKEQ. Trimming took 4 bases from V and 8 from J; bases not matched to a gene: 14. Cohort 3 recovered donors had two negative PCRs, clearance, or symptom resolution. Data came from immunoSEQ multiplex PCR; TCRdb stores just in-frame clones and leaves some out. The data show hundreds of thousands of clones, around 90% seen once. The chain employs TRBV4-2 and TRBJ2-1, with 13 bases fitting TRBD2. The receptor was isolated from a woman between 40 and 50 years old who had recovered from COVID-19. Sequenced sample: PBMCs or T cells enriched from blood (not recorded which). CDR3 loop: CASSPEDTSGRAADEQFF. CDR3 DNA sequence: TGTGCCAGCAGCCCAGAGGATACTAGCGGGAGGGCCGCGGATGAGCAGTTCTTC.